This is a list of T cell receptor beta chains from one sample in a study of blood T cell repertoires in COVID-19. Sequenced by immunoSEQ multiplex PCR; TCRdb stores in-frame clones only, minus some. The sample carries almost 300,000 clones, around 84% recorded once. Sequencing was performed on peripheral blood. All receptors derive from a man between 65 and 85 years old with acute or convalescent COVID-19. The CDR3 runs from the conserved cysteine through the conserved F or W. Fields, in order: J gene, V gene, CDR3 protein.

j_gene: TRBJ1-2; v_gene: TRBV19; CDR3aa: CASSYTGTGGVVGYTF
j_gene: TRBJ1-1; v_gene: TRBV6-5; CDR3aa: CASRGTVGDTEAFF
j_gene: TRBJ2-1; v_gene: TRBV7-2; CDR3aa: CASSPQFNRVNEQFF
j_gene: TRBJ1-4; v_gene: TRBV28; CDR3aa: CASSPAAGEKLFF
j_gene: TRBJ1-2; v_gene: TRBV20-1; CDR3aa: CSASGGYGYTF
j_gene: TRBJ2-3; v_gene: TRBV15; CDR3aa: CATSRGTGQVDTQYF
j_gene: TRBJ1-4; v_gene: TRBV7-6; CDR3aa: CASSGFGQGRNEKLFF
j_gene: TRBJ1-1; v_gene: TRBV18; CDR3aa: CASSPWAGGEAFF
j_gene: TRBJ1-5; v_gene: TRBV7-2; CDR3aa: CASSFNGQNSNQPQHF
j_gene: TRBJ2-3; v_gene: TRBV27; CDR3aa: CASSWTGTRVTQYF
j_gene: TRBJ1-6; v_gene: TRBV28; CDR3aa: CASSSGQGAENSPLHF
j_gene: TRBJ1-3; v_gene: TRBV7-4; CDR3aa: CASSLVGRGGNTIYF
j_gene: TRBJ2-1; v_gene: TRBV4-3; CDR3aa: CASSQEAGEQFF
j_gene: TRBJ2-3; v_gene: TRBV6-1; CDR3aa: CASSEVQGSTDTQYF
j_gene: TRBJ2-7; v_gene: TRBV5-4; CDR3aa: CASRSDRVSYEQYF
j_gene: TRBJ2-3; v_gene: TRBV28; CDR3aa: CASSKTRSGRDTQYF
j_gene: TRBJ1-6; v_gene: TRBV18; CDR3aa: CASSPGVYYNSPLHF
j_gene: TRBJ1-1; v_gene: TRBV7-2; CDR3aa: CASKLQPRNTEAFF
j_gene: TRBJ1-6; v_gene: TRBV25-1; CDR3aa: CASSDTGLNSPLHF
j_gene: TRBJ1-2; v_gene: TRBV28; CDR3aa: CASSGTRQGFSGYTF
j_gene: TRBJ1-5; v_gene: TRBV28; CDR3aa: CASINLQGINQPQHF
j_gene: TRBJ2-1; v_gene: TRBV9; CDR3aa: CASSARVGGFDEQFF
j_gene: TRBJ2-3; v_gene: TRBV24-1; CDR3aa: CATSDLIGPADTQYF
j_gene: TRBJ1-1; v_gene: TRBV28; CDR3aa: CASSLWQGFEAFF
j_gene: TRBJ2-4; v_gene: TRBV4-3; CDR3aa: CASSWDRGFDKNIQYF
j_gene: TRBJ1-4; v_gene: TRBV12-3/TRBV12-4; CDR3aa: CASQRGYREKLFF
j_gene: TRBJ1-5; v_gene: TRBV2; CDR3aa: CASSDEGSSNQPQHF
j_gene: TRBJ2-1; v_gene: TRBV4-3; CDR3aa: CASSLRSTPNRVHNEQFF
j_gene: TRBJ2-7; v_gene: TRBV4-1; CDR3aa: CASSRTSGTGAFEQYF
j_gene: TRBJ2-2; v_gene: TRBV27; CDR3aa: CASSPIGRGSTGELFF
j_gene: TRBJ2-7; v_gene: TRBV3-1/TRBV3-2; CDR3aa: CASSQGQGYEQYF
j_gene: TRBJ2-1; v_gene: TRBV6-6; CDR3aa: CASSLTSPGYNEQFF
j_gene: TRBJ2-7; v_gene: TRBV5-1; CDR3aa: CASSLAGDPYEQYF
j_gene: TRBJ2-2; v_gene: TRBV5-1; CDR3aa: CASSSPGAATGELFF
j_gene: TRBJ2-3; v_gene: TRBV29-1; CDR3aa: CSVEVSGRGMDTRYF
j_gene: TRBJ2-2; v_gene: TRBV5-1; CDR3aa: CASSLGGRNTGELFF